The present T cell receptor (beta chain) was sequenced within a study of T-cell reconstitution after alpha-beta-depleted transplantation in children. Preparing the TCRbeta library involved the use of unique molecular identifiers. TCRdb re-called the PCR reads through MiXCR, storing one row per CDR3 protein. This repertoire shows around 600,000 distinct CDR3 sequences, roughly 10% found once; its top ten account for about 4.2%. The V gene's germline CDR1 is SGHTA and CDR2 FQGNSA. This CDR3 is built from 14 residues. V dropped 2 bases and J dropped 3 bases, with 9 bases sitting between them. A few counts support this clonotype.

The clonotype originates from a human donor who donated a stem cell graft to a child with acute myeloid leukemia. The chain couples TRBV7-2 to TRBJ2-3; the D is unclear. The starting material was PBMCs from the stem cell graft donor, obtained from the stem cell graft. The CDR3 loop reads CASSLLRETDTQYF. The CDR3 coding sequence is TGTGCCAGCAGCTTATTAAGGGAAACAGATACGCAGTATTTT.